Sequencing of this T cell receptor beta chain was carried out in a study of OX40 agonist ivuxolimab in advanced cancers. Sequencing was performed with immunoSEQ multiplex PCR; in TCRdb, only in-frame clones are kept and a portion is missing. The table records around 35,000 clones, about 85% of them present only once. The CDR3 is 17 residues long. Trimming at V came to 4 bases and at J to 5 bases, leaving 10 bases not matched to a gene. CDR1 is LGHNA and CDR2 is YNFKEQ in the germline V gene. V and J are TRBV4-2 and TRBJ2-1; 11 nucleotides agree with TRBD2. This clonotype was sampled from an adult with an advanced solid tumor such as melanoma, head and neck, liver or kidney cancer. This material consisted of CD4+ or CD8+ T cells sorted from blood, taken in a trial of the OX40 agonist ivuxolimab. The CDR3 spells CASSPGAGTSGDNEQFF. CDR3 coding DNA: TGTGCCAGCAGCCCGGGGGCCGGGACTAGCGGAGACAATGAGCAGTTCTTC.